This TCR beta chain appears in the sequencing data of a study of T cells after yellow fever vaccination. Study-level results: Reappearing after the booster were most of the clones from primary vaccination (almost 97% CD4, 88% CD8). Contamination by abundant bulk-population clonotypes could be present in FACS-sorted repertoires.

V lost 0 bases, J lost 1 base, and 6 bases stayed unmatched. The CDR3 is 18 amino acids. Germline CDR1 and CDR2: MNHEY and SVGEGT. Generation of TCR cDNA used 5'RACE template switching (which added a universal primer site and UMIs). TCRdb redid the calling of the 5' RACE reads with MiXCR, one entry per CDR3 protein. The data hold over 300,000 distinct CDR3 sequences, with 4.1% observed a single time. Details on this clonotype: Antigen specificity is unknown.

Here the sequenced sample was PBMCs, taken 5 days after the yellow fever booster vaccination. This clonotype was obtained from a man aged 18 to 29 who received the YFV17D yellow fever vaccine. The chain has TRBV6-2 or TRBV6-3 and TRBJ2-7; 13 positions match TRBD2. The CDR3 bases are TGTGCCAGCAGTTACTCGCCGACTAGCGGGAGGATATCCTACGAGCAGTACTTC. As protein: CASSYSPTSGRISYEQYF.